A selection of T cell receptor beta chains follows, all from one sample in a study of beta chain features in type 1 diabetes. Sequenced by immunoSEQ multiplex PCR; TCRdb stores in-frame clones only, minus some. This table has roughly 100,000 clones, 25% to 30% appearing once. The sequenced material came from central memory CD4+ T cells from blood. These receptors all come from a woman aged 18-29 years with type 1 diabetes. CDR3s include the opening cysteine and the closing phenylalanine or tryptophan. Fields, in order: V gene, D gene, clone size, J gene, CDR3 protein, CDR3 DNA. A D gene is named only where the DNA matches it firmly. The size field is filled for only some rows; it gives once, few, many or a size class.

TRBV7-9,TRBD1,NA,TRBJ2-7,CASSYGQDPSYEQYF,TGTGCCAGCAGCTACGGACAGGACCCGTCCTACGAGCAGTACTTC
TRBV7-2,NA,few,TRBJ1-5,CASSLAHSGVGQPQHF,TGTGCCAGCAGCTTAGCGCATTCCGGGGTGGGTCAGCCCCAGCATTTT
TRBV11-2,TRBD2,few,TRBJ2-5,CASSFGAGGMRETQYF,TGTGCCAGCAGCTTCGGAGCGGGAGGAATGCGGGAGACCCAGTACTTC
TRBV9,NA,NA,TRBJ2-5,CASSVTEETQYF,TGTGCCAGCAGCGTAACTGAGGAGACCCAGTACTTC
TRBV30,TRBD1,NA,TRBJ2-3,CAWSVSDRDTDTQYF,TGTGCCTGGAGTGTTTCAGACAGGGACACAGATACGCAGTATTTT
TRBV19,NA,NA,TRBJ1-1,CASNPDKMNTEAFF,TGTGCCAGTAATCCAGATAAGATGAACACTGAAGCTTTCTTT
TRBV6-6,TRBD1,few,TRBJ1-1,CASTDSGTGLTQAFF,TGTGCCAGCACAGACTCCGGGACAGGGCTAACCCAAGCTTTCTTT
TRBV10-1,TRBD1,few,TRBJ2-1,CASSPTGEEQFF,TGCGCCAGCAGCCCGACAGGGGAAGAGCAGTTCTTC
TRBV20-1,NA,many,TRBJ2-7,CSALSLYEQYF,TGCAGTGCTCTATCTCTTTACGAGCAGTACTTC
TRBV7-9,TRBD1,few,TRBJ2-1,CASSRARDRGLGEQFF,TGTGCCAGCAGCCGAGCACGGGACAGGGGGCTCGGTGAGCAGTTCTTC
TRBV28,TRBD1,few,TRBJ1-1,CASSPGGLNTEAFF,TGTGCCAGCAGTCCAGGGGGGTTGAACACTGAAGCTTTCTTT
TRBV11-2,NA,NA,TRBJ2-3,CASSFLRSSTDTQYF,TGTGCCAGCAGCTTTTTGCGGTCTAGCACAGATACGCAGTATTTT
TRBV30,NA,few,TRBJ1-2,CAGDNNYGYTF,TGTGCCGGGGACAATAACTATGGCTACACCTTC
TRBV5-6,TRBD1,NA,TRBJ1-1,CASSRETGGGTEAFF,TGTGCCAGCAGCCGGGAGACAGGGGGCGGTACTGAAGCTTTCTTT
TRBV7-6,NA,NA,TRBJ2-5,CASREGRQETQYF,TGTGCCAGCAGGGAGGGCAGACAAGAGACCCAGTACTTC
TRBV28,NA,NA,TRBJ2-7,CASRRPASYEQYF,TGTGCCAGCAGGCGGCCAGCGTCCTACGAGCAGTACTTC
TRBV6-1,NA,NA,TRBJ1-5,CASSEGGVQPQHF,TGTGCCAGCAGTGAAGGGGGGGTTCAGCCCCAGCATTTT
TRBV2,TRBD2,once,TRBJ2-7,CAGFSGRASSRREQYF,TGTGCCGGCTTTAGCGGGAGGGCATCCTCTCGGCGCGAGCAGTACTTC
TRBV6-1,NA,NA,TRBJ2-4,CASSGGTVAKNIQYF,TGTGCCAGCAGTGGCGGGACAGTAGCCAAAAACATTCAGTACTTC
TRBV30,NA,NA,TRBJ1-1,CAWSYGGTEAFF,TGTGCCTGGAGTTACGGGGGCACTGAAGCTTTCTTT
TRBV30,NA,NA,TRBJ1-2,CAWSVLPGVGYTF,TGTGCCTGGAGTGTACTTCCAGGGGTTGGCTACACCTTC
TRBV7-2,TRBD1,few,TRBJ1-5,CASSLRGQGANQPQHF,TGTGCCAGCAGCTTGCGCGGACAGGGGGCGAATCAGCCCCAGCATTTT
TRBV27,TRBD1,NA,TRBJ2-3,CASSSLPGTGDTDTQYF,TGTGCCAGCAGTTCCCTGCCAGGGACAGGAGACACAGATACGCAGTATTTT
TRBV5-1,TRBD2,few,TRBJ2-3,CASSLAQLAGGSADTQYF,TGCGCCAGCAGCTTGGCCCAACTAGCGGGAGGATCTGCAGATACGCAGTATTTT
TRBV7-2,TRBD2,few,TRBJ2-1,CASSEIITLAGGPYNEQFF,TGTGCCAGCAGCGAAATCATAACCCTAGCGGGAGGGCCCTACAATGAGCAGTTCTTC
TRBV30,TRBD1,few,TRBJ1-2,CAWAGTGRANTF,TGTGCCTGGGCCGGGACAGGGAGGGCAAACACCTTC
TRBV25-1,TRBD1,NA,TRBJ2-5,CASTYPGQGQETQYF,TGTGCCAGCACTTACCCGGGACAGGGTCAAGAGACCCAGTACTTC
TRBV13,TRBD1,few,TRBJ2-1,CASSAWTGGGYNEQFF,TGTGCCAGCAGCGCCTGGACAGGGGGCGGCTACAATGAGCAGTTCTTC
TRBV7-2,TRBD2,NA,TRBJ2-4,CASSPPGLAGGGNIQYF,TGTGCCAGCAGCCCTCCGGGACTAGCGGGAGGAGGAAACATTCAGTACTTC
TRBV4-3,TRBD1,many,TRBJ2-2,CASSPGQGWYTGELFF,TGCGCCAGCAGTCCCGGACAGGGGTGGTACACCGGGGAGCTGTTTTTT
TRBV5-4,TRBD1,NA,TRBJ1-2,CASRDRANYGYTF,TGTGCCAGCAGGGACAGGGCTAACTATGGCTACACCTTC
TRBV11-3,NA,NA,TRBJ2-5,CASSRGPSSRETQYF,TGTGCCAGCAGCCGAGGGCCTAGCTCTAGGGAGACCCAGTACTTC
TRBV5-4,TRBD1,few,TRBJ2-1,CASSRTGTEGNEQFF,TGTGCCAGCAGCCGGACAGGGACGGAGGGCAATGAGCAGTTCTTC
TRBV5-1,NA,NA,TRBJ2-7,CASSLMGREATYEQYF,TGCGCCAGCAGTCTGATGGGTCGGGAAGCTACCTACGAGCAGTACTTC
TRBV11-2,TRBD1,NA,TRBJ2-2,CASSLDAGGAGTGELFF,TGTGCCAGCAGCTTAGATGCAGGGGGCGCGGGCACCGGGGAGCTGTTTTTT
TRBV2,NA,NA,TRBJ2-3,CASNRGGGSGTDTQYF,TGTGCCAGCAATCGAGGGGGGGGTAGTGGGACAGATACGCAGTATTTT
TRBV19,TRBD1,few,TRBJ1-5,CASGPRTGGINNQPQHF,TGTGCCAGTGGCCCTCGGACAGGGGGGATAAACAATCAGCCCCAGCATTTT
TRBV7-3,TRBD1,many,TRBJ2-5,CASSFRQGLLETQYF,TGTGCCAGCAGCTTCCGACAGGGTCTTTTGGAGACCCAGTACTTC
TRBV6-1,TRBD1,NA,TRBJ1-1,CASSEQGVNTEAFF,TGTGCCAGCAGTGAACAGGGGGTGAACACTGAAGCTTTCTTT
TRBV20-1,NA,few,TRBJ2-3,CSSDTDTQYF,TGCAGTTCAGACACAGATACGCAGTATTTT